The 27 T cell receptor beta chains below come from one sample, sequenced in a study of response to subunit inactivated influenza vaccine. MiXCR was run by TCRdb on the RT-PCR reads, yielding one entry per CDR3 protein. Here the sample spans some 850,000 distinct CDR3 sequences, less than 20% being singletons. This material consisted of PBMCs from blood, taken around 5 days after vaccination. The origin of the receptors is a man aged 45-60 years who received an inactivated influenza vaccine.

This clonotype was observed a handful of times. The chain links TRBV6-6 to TRBJ2-1, with D perhaps matching TRBD2 (5 bases). Germline V CDR1 and CDR2: MNHNY, SVGAGI (reference sequence). This CDR3 has 13 residues. Trimming took 2 bases from V and 12 from J, leaving 14 bases between them. Here the CDR3 reads CASSYPGEIGQFF. In DNA form, the CDR3 reads TGTGCCAGCAGTTACCCCGGGGAGATTGGGCAGTTCTTC.

This clonotype was observed a handful of times. The rearrangement links TRBV29-1 to TRBJ2-1, with 11 bases lining up with TRBD2. The junction had 15 bases not matched to a gene; V was cut back by 5 bases and J by 0 bases. There are 19 residues in the CDR3. The germline gives CDR1 SQVTM, CDR2 ANQGSEA. In nucleotides, the CDR3 is TGCAGCGTTATCCCTTCGACTAGCGGGATCTTCAGCTCCTACAATGAGCAGTTCTTC. This gives the protein CSVIPSTSGIFSSYNEQFF.

The rearrangement links TRBV15 to TRBJ2-1; D is perhaps TRBD2 (6 bases). Germline V gene data show CDR1 as LNHNV and CDR2 as YYDKDF (reference sequence). V dropped 6 bases and J dropped 7 bases, with 25 bases sitting between them. The CDR3 has 17 residues. CDR3 amino acids: CATSTTAGGWFLNEQFF. CDR3 in DNA: TGTGCCACCAGTACTACTGCCGGGGGTTGGTTTTTGAATGAGCAGTTCTTC.

The chain carries TRBV4-2 and TRBJ1-2; a possible D gene is TRBD1 (6 bases). Germline V gene data show CDR1 as LGHNA and CDR2 as YNFKEQ. This CDR3 comprises 16 residues. V was shortened by 4 bases and J by 6 bases, with 21 bases between the two germline ends. This CDR3 is CASSPTSSGGRDGYTF. The CDR3 nucleotides are TGTGCCAGCAGCCCAACCTCGAGCGGGGGGCGCGATGGCTACACCTTC.

This clonotype showed up just a few times. The chain is built from TRBV5-1 and TRBJ1-2; D may be TRBD1 (5 bases). The CDR3 runs to 16 residues. The germline V gene encodes CDR1 SGHRS and CDR2 YFSETQ. V dropped 1 base and J dropped 0 bases, with 13 bases sitting between them. CDR3 coding DNA: TGCGCCAGCAGCTTGATGGGGGACGCAGCTAACTATGGCTACACCTTC. It specifies CASSLMGDAANYGYTF.

This clonotype appeared a few times. The J gene is TRBJ2-7, the V gene TRBV20-1, with TRBD2 matching over 10 bases. With 3 bases clipped from V and 6 bases from J, the junction kept 8 bases outside the gene matches. Per the germline V gene, CDR1 is DFQATT and CDR2 is SNEGSKA (reference sequence). The CDR3 has 14 amino acids. CDR3 loop: CSARDTSGIGEQYF. CDR3 coding DNA: TGCAGTGCTAGGGACACTAGCGGGATTGGCGAGCAGTACTTC.

V and J are TRBV3-1 and TRBJ2-2; D may be TRBD1 (6 bases). Germline assignment: CDR1 LGHDT and CDR2 YNNKEL (reference sequence). The V and J ends lost 1 base and 5 bases respectively, with 17 bases between them. The CDR3 covers 17 residues. The DNA for the CDR3 is TGTGCCAGCAGCCAAGTGGCATTCGAGAGGGGGACCGGGGAGCTGTTTTTT. Encoded protein: CASSQVAFERGTGELFF.

The chain carries TRBV20-1 and TRBJ1-5; TRBD1 matches 8 bases. CDR1 is DFQATT and CDR2 is SNEGSKA in the germline V gene (reference sequence). The CDR3 is 18 amino acids. The V segment lost 6 bases and the J segment 0 bases; nucleotides outside the gene matches: 16. CDR3 coding DNA: TGCAGTGCCTATTCAGGGGGCTTGGGGTATGGTAGCAATCAGCCCCAGCATTTT. Translated, it gives CSAYSGGLGYGSNQPQHF.

A few counts support this clonotype. The rearrangement joins TRBV18 to TRBJ1-1; tentatively, D is TRBD1 (5 bases). CDR1 KGHSH and CDR2 LQKENI come from the germline V gene. The length of the CDR3 is 15 residues. Trimming pared 1 base from V and 0 bases from J, leaving 9 bases between. The CDR3 is CASSPRQSLNTEAFF. The CDR3 DNA reads as TGTGCCAGCTCACCACGACAGTCCTTGAACACTGAAGCTTTCTTT.

This clonotype turned up a few times. V gene TRBV28 combines with J gene TRBJ2-1; D unresolved. Germline lookup yields CDR1 MDHEN and CDR2 SYDVKM. CDR3 length: 16 amino acids. Trimming removed 5 bases at V and 0 bases at J, with 14 bases between. Written as DNA, the CDR3 is TGTGCCAGCAGTCTCGAACTCCTGAGCTCCTACAATGAGCAGTTCTTC. Amino acid sequence: CASSLELLSSYNEQFF.

V usage is TRBV4-3 and J usage is TRBJ2-2; no clear D gene. The CDR3 sequence is 14 residues long. The germline V and J ends were trimmed by 0 bases and 7 bases, with 9 bases remaining between them. Germline V gene lookup returns CDR1 LGHNA and CDR2 YSLEER. CDR3 sequence (DNA): TGCGCCAGCAGCCAAGAGGCAAGGATCGGGGAGCTGTTTTTT. Translating it yields CASSQEARIGELFF.

This clonotype was observed a few times. V gene TRBV11-2 combines with J gene TRBJ2-7; D is possibly TRBD1 (5 bases). V was cut by 2 bases and J by 6 bases, with 8 bases left in between. The germline V gene encodes CDR1 SGHAT and CDR2 FQNNGV. The CDR3 extends over 12 amino acids. The CDR3, as DNA: TGTGCCAGCAGCTTAATGGGGCGCGAGCAGTACTTC. Its protein product is CASSLMGREQYF. The full variable domain, rest sourced from reference TRBV11-2 and TRBJ2-7, is EAGVAQSPRYKIIEKRQSVAFWCNPISGHATLYWYQQILGQGPKLLIQFQNNGVVDDSQLPKDRFSAERLKGVDSTLKIQPAKLEDSAVYLCASSLMGREQYFGPGTRLTVT.

The genes are TRBV5-1 and TRBJ2-3; D is tentatively TRBD1 or TRBD2 (5 bases each). Germline CDR1 SGHRS, CDR2 YFSETQ. The CDR3 loop spans 16 amino acids. V was shortened by 4 bases and J by 3 bases, with 18 bases between the two germline ends. The CDR3 loop is CASSPVAGRGTDTQYF. CDR3 in DNA: TGCGCCAGCAGCCCGGTGGCAGGGAGAGGAACAGATACGCAGTATTTT.

V is TRBV5-6 and J is TRBJ1-6; D not resolved. Germline V gives CDR1 SGHDT, CDR2 YYEEEE. Trimming removed 2 bases from V and 0 bases from J, with 9 bases in between. This CDR3 contains 16 residues. The CDR3 DNA reads as TGTGCCAGCAGCTTACGGGGAGCCTCCTATAATTCACCCCTCCACTTT. Its translation: CASSLRGASYNSPLHF.

The CDR3 region is CASSQVTSSYNEQFF. DNA for the CDR3: TGTGCCAGCAGCCAAGTTACGAGCTCCTACAATGAGCAGTTCTTC. The chain couples TRBV5-6 to TRBJ2-1; D gene unclear. CDR3 length equals 15 residues. Between the trimmed V and J ends, which lost 4 bases and 0 bases, there was a span of 11 bases. CDR1 is SGHDT and CDR2 is YYEEEE in the germline V gene.

The chain has TRBV7-2 and TRBJ2-2, with D tentatively TRBD2 (5 bases). V gave up 8 bases and J gave up 4 bases, with 11 bases separating them. This CDR3 comprises 13 residues. The germline gives CDR1 SGHTA, CDR2 FQGNSA. Here the CDR3 DNA reads TGTGCCAGCGCCCCCACTAGCACCGGGGAGCTGTTTTTT. Residues: CASAPTSTGELFF.

This clonotype appeared a few times. V is TRBV12-3 or TRBV12-4 and J is TRBJ2-3; no definite D call. V shed 1 base and J shed 0 bases, with 5 bases lying between them. The CDR3 length is 14 residues. CDR3 nucleotides: TGTGCCAGCAGTTTAGACAGTAGCACAGATACGCAGTATTTT. This gives the protein CASSLDSSTDTQYF.

CDR3 in DNA: TGTGCCAGCAGTCCCCGGATAGCGGGAGTCCCTGAGCAGTTCTTC. Protein sequence: CASSPRIAGVPEQFF. The J gene is TRBJ2-1, the V gene TRBV27, with 9 bases matching TRBD2. Germline V gives CDR1 MNHEY, CDR2 SMNVEV (reference sequence). V gave up 5 bases and J gave up 9 bases; unmatched junction bases: 11. The CDR3 covers 15 residues.

This clonotype was counted only a few times. The chain combines TRBV27 with TRBJ2-6; 7 nucleotides match TRBD1. V trimming: 5 bases; J trimming: 1 base; junction bases outside the gene matches: 8. Per germline, CDR1 MNHEY and CDR2 SMNVEV (reference sequence). The CDR3 is 17 residues long. CDR3 sequence: CASSRGQAISGANVLTF. The CDR3 coding sequence is TGTGCCAGCAGTCGTGGACAGGCGATTTCTGGGGCCAACGTCCTGACTTTC.

The sample holds a few counts of this clonotype. The chain uses TRBV4-2 and TRBJ2-7; 9 nucleotides align to TRBD2. Germline V gives CDR1 LGHNA, CDR2 YNFKEQ. J lost 1 base, V lost 2 bases, and 9 bases had no gene match. The CDR3 sequence is 17 residues long. CDR3 protein: CASSQLNGLAGSYEQYF. In DNA form, the CDR3 reads TGTGCCAGCAGCCAACTTAACGGTCTAGCGGGATCCTACGAGCAGTACTTC.

This clonotype was recorded many times. The chain recombines TRBV6-1 with TRBJ2-7; D ambiguous. The germline CDR1 and CDR2 sequences are MNHNS and SASEGT. This CDR3 region has 11 residues. Trimming shortened V by 2 bases and J by 6 bases, and 5 bases separated the two germline ends. The CDR3 DNA follows: TGTGCCAGCAGTGAATTTGCCGAGCAGTACTTC. It specifies CASSEFAEQYF.

The rearrangement joins TRBV5-1 to TRBJ1-2; D not resolved. The CDR3 spans 12 residues. V lost 0 bases, J lost 13 bases, and 13 bases lay in between. Germline loops: CDR1 SGHRS, CDR2 YFSETQ. The CDR3 sequence: CASSLAGESRTF. The CDR3 DNA reads TGCGCCAGCAGCTTGGCCGGAGAGTCTCGCACCTTC.

This clonotype was seen many times. The gene calls are TRBV29-1 and TRBJ1-2; D possibly corresponds to TRBD1 (6 bases). Germline CDR1 SQVTM, CDR2 ANQGSEA. With 1 base removed from V and 0 bases from J, the gap between germline ends came to 9 bases. The CDR3 loop spans 14 amino acids. Here the CDR3 reads CSVEVRGPNYGYTF. The CDR3, as DNA: TGCAGCGTTGAAGTTCGGGGGCCTAACTATGGCTACACCTTC.

This clonotype appeared a few times. The chain couples TRBV25-1 to TRBJ2-6, with D unclear. V shed 4 bases and J shed 14 bases, with 12 bases lying between them. Germline CDR1 reads MGHDK; CDR2 reads SYGVNS. CDR3 size: 12 residues. The CDR3 region is CASSGHLRLLTF. CDR3 sequence (DNA): TGTGCCAGCAGTGGACATCTCCGGCTCCTGACTTTC. Together with reference TRBV25-1 and TRBJ2-6, the CDR3 gives the full variable domain: EADIYQTPRYLVIGTGKKITLECSQTMGHDKMYWYQQDPGMELHLIHYSYGVNSTEKGDLSSESTVSRIRTEHFPLTLESARPSHTSQYLCASSGHLRLLTFGAGSRLTVL.

This clonotype was detected ten times or more. The rearrangement links TRBV12-3 or TRBV12-4 to TRBJ2-7, with D possibly being TRBD1 or TRBD2 (5 bases each). The CDR3 has 13 residues. Trimming left V 5 bases short and J 6 bases short, with 14 bases between. CDR3 sequence: CASSPDYGGEQYF. The CDR3, as DNA: TGTGCCAGCAGTCCCGACTATGGGGGCGAGCAGTACTTC.

The rearrangement joins TRBV7-8 to TRBJ2-3; 9 bases agree with TRBD1. Germline-derived CDR1 and CDR2 are SGHVS and FQNEAQ. The CDR3 extends over 16 amino acids. Trimming took 1 base from V and 3 from J; bases not matched to a gene: 5. This CDR3 reads CASSLVGQGSTDTQYF. DNA for the CDR3: TGTGCCAGCAGCTTAGTGGGACAGGGTTCGACAGATACGCAGTATTTT.

The gene calls are TRBV4-3 and TRBJ1-6; D call uncertain. The germline gives CDR1 LGHNA, CDR2 YSLEER. CDR3 length: 14 residues. Deletions cut 0 bases from V and 9 bases from J, with 9 bases between. DNA of the CDR3: TGCGCCAGCAGCCAAGATGCCCGGGTTTCACCCCTCCACTTT. This codes for CASSQDARVSPLHF.